This T cell receptor (beta chain) was sequenced in a study of cytomegalovirus exposure and HLA in healthy donors. The sample holds a few counts of this clone. The antigen is unknown. The V gene lost 5 bases and the J gene lost 5 bases, with 15 bases spanning the gap. The CDR3 runs 14 residues. Germline V gives CDR1 MGHRA, CDR2 YSYEKL. Findings and caveats of the study: Later, an analysis found that TCR clusters from the first cohort tended to co-occur in the roughly 110 validation repertoires. Altogether, around 160 TCR beta chains were recorded as cytomegalovirus-associated.

The assay was immunoSEQ multiplex PCR, and TCRdb's table has in-frame clones only and misses some. The table has over 120,000 clones, roughly nine tenths seen once. J is TRBJ1-2 and V is TRBV4-1; no definite D call. The specimen was PBMCs. This clonotype was obtained from a woman between 18 and 29 years old in good health and CMV-seropositive. CDR3 loop: CASSSNLSPYGYTF. In nucleotides, the CDR3 is TGCGCCAGCAGCTCAAACTTGAGTCCGTATGGCTACACCTTC.